The clone carrying this T cell receptor beta chain was seen repeatedly, ten times or more. Using a J-beta primer mix together with a sample-barcoded 5' primer, a second PCR was run for roughly 6 to 12 cycles. TCRdb recomputed calls from the 5' RACE reads with MiXCR, one row per CDR3 protein. The sample has about 570,000 distinct CDR3 sequences, around 27% seen once. The sample belongs to a study of blood T cells in healthy people across ages. This CDR3 contains 11 residues. The germline V gene encodes CDR1 SGHVS and CDR2 FNYEAQ. Trimming cost V 11 bases and J 5 bases, with 10 bases left between them. The data also belong to a second study, concerning T cells of mothers and their children.

This clonotype originated in a boy between 2 and 10 years old in good health. Sample: blood. V and J are TRBV7-6 and TRBJ2-1; D is unclear. In DNA, the CDR3 is TGTGCCTCGGGCCTTGACAATGAGCAGTTCTTC. Protein: CASGLDNEQFF. Drawing the rest from reference TRBV7-6 and TRBJ2-1, the complete variable domain is GAGVSQSPRYKVTKRGQDVALRCDPISGHVSLYWYRQALGQGPEFLTYFNYEAQQDKSGLPNDRFSAERPEGSISTLTIQRTEQRDSAMYRCASGLDNEQFFGPGTRLTVL.